This entry describes one T cell receptor (beta chain). The antigen is undetermined. The sample belongs to a study of Ad26.COV2.S vaccination and SARS-CoV-2 variants. The study's findings and limits: Substantial breadth in spike-specific CD8+ and CD4+ T cell responses was reportedly seen after vaccination. Measurement of non-spike TCR breadth gave similar results in vaccine and placebo recipients.

The protocol was immunoSEQ multiplex PCR, while the TCRdb copy is restricted to in-frame clones and leaves out a portion. The table has 300,000 to 400,000 clones, roughly nine tenths seen once; the top ten hold 3% to 5%. The V segment lost 4 bases and the J segment 9 bases; nucleotides outside the gene matches: 10. The CDR3 runs 15 residues. The germline CDR1 and CDR2 sequences are SGDLS and YYNGEE. This sequence joins TRBV9 and TRBJ2-1, with 10 positions matching TRBD1. The TCR originated in a human donor who had recovered from COVID-19. The sample in question was peripheral blood, obtained after recovery from COVID-19. For the CDR3, the DNA is TGTGCCAGCAGCAAGGGACAGGGGCGGTCGATTGAGCAGTTCTTC. Translation gives CASSKGQGRSIEQFF. Looking up the rest from reference TRBV9 and TRBJ2-1 gives the full variable domain: DSGVTQTPKHLITATGQRVTLRCSPRSGDLSVYWYQQSLDQGLQFLIQYYNGEERAKGNILERFSAQQFPDLHSELNLSSLELGDSALYFCASSKGQGRSIEQFFGPGTRLTVL.